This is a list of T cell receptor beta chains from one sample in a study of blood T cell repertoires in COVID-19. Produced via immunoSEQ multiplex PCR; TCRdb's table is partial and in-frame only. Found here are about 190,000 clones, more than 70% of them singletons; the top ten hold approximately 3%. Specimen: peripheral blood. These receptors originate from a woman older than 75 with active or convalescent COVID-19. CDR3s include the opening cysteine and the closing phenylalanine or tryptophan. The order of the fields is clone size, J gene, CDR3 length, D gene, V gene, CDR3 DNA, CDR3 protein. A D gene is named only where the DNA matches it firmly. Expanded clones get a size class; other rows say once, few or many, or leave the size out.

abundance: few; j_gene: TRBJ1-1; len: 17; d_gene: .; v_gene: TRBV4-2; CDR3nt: TGTGCCAGCAGCCAAGTACGGTCCAGGGTCTGGGACACTGAAGCTTTCTTT; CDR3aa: CASSQVRSRVWDTEAFF
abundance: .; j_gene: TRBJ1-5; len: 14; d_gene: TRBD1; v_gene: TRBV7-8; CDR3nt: TGTGCCAGCAGCCGGGACAGGAGCAATCAGCCCCAGCATTTT; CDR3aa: CASSRDRSNQPQHF
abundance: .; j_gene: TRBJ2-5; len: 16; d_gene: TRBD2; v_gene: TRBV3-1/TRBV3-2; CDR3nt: TGTGCCAGCAGCCGGCCCCTGACTAGCGGGGAAGAGACCCAGTACTTC; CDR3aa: CASSRPLTSGEETQYF
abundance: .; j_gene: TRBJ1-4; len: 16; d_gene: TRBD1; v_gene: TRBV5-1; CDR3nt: TGCGCCAGCAGCTTGTTTGTGGGACAGGGTAATGAAAAACTGTTTTTT; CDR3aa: CASSLFVGQGNEKLFF
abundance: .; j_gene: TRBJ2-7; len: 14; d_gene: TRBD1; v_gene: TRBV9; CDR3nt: TGTGCCAGCAGCCAAAACGACAGGGGGGACGAGCAGTACTTC; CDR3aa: CASSQNDRGDEQYF
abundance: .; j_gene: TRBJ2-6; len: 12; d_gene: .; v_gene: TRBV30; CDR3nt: TGTGCCTGGAGTGTCCAGGCCAACGTCCTGACTTTC; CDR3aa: CAWSVQANVLTF
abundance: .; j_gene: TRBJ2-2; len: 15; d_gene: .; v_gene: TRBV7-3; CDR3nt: TGTGCCAGCAGATTGTGGGCTTCGAACACCGGGGAGCTGTTTTTT; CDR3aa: CASRLWASNTGELFF
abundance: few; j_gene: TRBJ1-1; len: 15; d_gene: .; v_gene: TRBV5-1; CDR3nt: TGCGCCAGCAGCCCCCAGGGGATGATGAACACTGAAGCTTTCTTT; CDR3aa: CASSPQGMMNTEAFF
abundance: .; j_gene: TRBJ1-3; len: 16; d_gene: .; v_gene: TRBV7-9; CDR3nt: TGTGCCAGCACAACAACCCCCTCACACTCTGGAAACACCATATATTTT; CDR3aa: CASTTTPSHSGNTIYF
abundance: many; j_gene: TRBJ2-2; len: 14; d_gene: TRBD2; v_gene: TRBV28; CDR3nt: TGTGCCAGCGAAGCGGGGGAGAACACCGGGGAGCTGTTTTTT; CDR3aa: CASEAGENTGELFF